The T cell receptor beta chain under discussion was sequenced for a study of regulatory T cells in long-lasting Graves disease. Noted time point: newly diagnosed GD, antithyroid drugs for less than 3 months. The authors made the TCR library using RNA they extracted from PBMCs. Both iRepertoire HTBI primers and Arm-PCR of CDR3 regions were used to build the TCR beta libraries. TCRdb redid the calling of the multiplex PCR reads with MiXCR, one entry per CDR3 protein. The table lists some 320,000 distinct CDR3 sequences, roughly 18% of them singletons. The CDR3 has 17 amino acids. Trimming took 5 bases from V and 2 from J; bases not matched to a gene: 11. CDR1 is LGHDT and CDR2 is YNNKEL in the germline V gene (reference sequence).

V is TRBV3-1 and J is TRBJ2-2; 7 nucleotides align to TRBD2. Sample: peripheral blood mononuclear cells (PBMCs), taken at new diagnosis, from a patient treated with antithyroid drugs. The source is a female donor with Graves disease. The CDR3 DNA follows: TGTGCCAGCAGCAAAGCTAGCGGAGGCGCCAACACCGGGGAGCTGTTTTTT. It specifies CASSKASGGANTGELFF. Full variable domain (outside the CDR3, taken from reference TRBV3-1 and TRBJ2-2): DTAVSQTPKYLVTQMGNDKSIKCEQNLGHDTMYWYKQDSKKFLKIMFSYNNKELIINETVPNRFSPKSPDKAHLNLHINSLELGDSAVYFCASSKASGGANTGELFFGEGSRLTVL.